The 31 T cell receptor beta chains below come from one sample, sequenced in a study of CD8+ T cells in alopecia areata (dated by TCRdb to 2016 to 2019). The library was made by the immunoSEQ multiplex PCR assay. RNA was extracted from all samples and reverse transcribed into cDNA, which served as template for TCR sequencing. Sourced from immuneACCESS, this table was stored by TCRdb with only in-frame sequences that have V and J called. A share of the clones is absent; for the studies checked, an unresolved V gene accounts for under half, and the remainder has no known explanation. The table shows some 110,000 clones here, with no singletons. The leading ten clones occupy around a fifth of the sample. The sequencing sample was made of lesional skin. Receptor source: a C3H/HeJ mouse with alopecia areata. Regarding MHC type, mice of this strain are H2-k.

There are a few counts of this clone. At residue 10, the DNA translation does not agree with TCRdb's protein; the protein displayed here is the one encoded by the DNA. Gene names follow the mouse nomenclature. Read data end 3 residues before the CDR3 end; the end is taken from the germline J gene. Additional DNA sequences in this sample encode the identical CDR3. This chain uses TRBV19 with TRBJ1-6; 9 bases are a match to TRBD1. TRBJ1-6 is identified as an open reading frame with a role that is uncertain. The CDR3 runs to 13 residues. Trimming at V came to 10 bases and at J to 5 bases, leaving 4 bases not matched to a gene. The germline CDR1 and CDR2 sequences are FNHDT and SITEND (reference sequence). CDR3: CASGTGNNSPLYF. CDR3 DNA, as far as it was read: TGTGCCTCCGGGACAGGGAATAATTCGCCC.

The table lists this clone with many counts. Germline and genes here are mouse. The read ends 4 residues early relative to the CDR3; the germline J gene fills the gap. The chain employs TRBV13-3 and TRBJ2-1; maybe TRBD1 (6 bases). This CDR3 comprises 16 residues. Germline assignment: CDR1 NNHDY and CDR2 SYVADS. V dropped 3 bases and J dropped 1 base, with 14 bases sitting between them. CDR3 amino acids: CASSVSPGQNYAEQFF. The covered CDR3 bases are TGTGCCAGCAGTGTGTCACCGGGACAAAACTATGCT.

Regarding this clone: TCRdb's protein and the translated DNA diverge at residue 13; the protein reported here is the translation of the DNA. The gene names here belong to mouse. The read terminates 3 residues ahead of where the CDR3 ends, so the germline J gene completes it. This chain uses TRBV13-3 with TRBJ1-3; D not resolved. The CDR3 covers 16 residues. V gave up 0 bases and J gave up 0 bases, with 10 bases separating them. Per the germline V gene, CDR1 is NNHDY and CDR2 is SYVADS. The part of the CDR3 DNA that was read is TGTGCCAGCAGTGATGCATTGGGTCATTCTGGAAATACG. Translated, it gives CASSDALGHSGNT. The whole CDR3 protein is CASSDALGHSGNTLYF.

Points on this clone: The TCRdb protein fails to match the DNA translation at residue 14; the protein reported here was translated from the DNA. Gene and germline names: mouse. CDR3 bases read: TGTGCCAGCAGTGGGACAGGGGGTCCTAATTCTGGAAATACG. This gives the protein CASSGTGGPNSGNT. The full CDR3 protein reads CASSGTGGPNSGNTLYF. The chain joins TRBV13-3 to TRBJ1-3; TRBD1 matches 10 bases. The CDR3 end is not reached by the read, which stops 3 residues before it; the germline J gene fills it in. The CDR3 loop spans 17 amino acids. The trim removed 3 bases at V and 0 bases at J, leaving 6 bases unmatched. Germline values: CDR1 NNHDY, CDR2 SYVADS.

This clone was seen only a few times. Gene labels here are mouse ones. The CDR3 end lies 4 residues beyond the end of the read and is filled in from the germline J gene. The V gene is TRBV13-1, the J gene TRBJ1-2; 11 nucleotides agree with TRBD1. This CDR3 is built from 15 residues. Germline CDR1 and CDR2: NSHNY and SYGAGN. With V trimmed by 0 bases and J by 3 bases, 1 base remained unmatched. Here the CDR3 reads CASSDGDRGDSDYTF. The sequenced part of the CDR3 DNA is TGTGCCAGCAGTGATGGGGACAGGGGGGACTCC.

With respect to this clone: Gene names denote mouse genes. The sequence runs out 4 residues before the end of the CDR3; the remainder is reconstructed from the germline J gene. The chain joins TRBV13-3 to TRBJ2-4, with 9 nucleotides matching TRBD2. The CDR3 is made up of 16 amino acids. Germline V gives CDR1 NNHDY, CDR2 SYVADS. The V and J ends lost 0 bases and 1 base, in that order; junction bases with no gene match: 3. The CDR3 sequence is CASSDGLGERQNTLYF. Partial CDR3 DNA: TGTGCCAGCAGTGATGGACTGGGGGAGCGTCAAAAC.

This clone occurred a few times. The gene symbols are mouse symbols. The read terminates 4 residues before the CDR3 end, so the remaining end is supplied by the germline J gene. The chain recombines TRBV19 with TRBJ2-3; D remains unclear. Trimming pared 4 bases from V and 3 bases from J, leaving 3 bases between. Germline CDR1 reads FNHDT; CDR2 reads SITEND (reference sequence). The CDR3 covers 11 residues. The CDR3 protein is CASSQAETLYF. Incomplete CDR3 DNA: TGTGCCAGCAGTCAAGCAGAA.

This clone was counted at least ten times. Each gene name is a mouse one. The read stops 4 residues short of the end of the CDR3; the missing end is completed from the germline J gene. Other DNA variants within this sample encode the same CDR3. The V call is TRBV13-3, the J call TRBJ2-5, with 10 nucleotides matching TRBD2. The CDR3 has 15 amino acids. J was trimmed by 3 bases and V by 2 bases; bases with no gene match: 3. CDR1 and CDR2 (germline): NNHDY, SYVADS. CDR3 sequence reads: CASSERDWGQDTQYF. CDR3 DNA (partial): TGTGCCAGCAGTGAAAGGGACTGGGGACAAGAC.

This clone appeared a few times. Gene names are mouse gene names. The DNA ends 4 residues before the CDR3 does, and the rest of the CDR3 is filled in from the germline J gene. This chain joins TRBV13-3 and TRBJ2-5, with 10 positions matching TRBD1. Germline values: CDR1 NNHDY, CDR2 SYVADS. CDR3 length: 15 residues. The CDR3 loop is CASSDARDRGDTQYF. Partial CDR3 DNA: TGTGCCAGCAGTGATGCGAGGGACAGGGGAGAC.

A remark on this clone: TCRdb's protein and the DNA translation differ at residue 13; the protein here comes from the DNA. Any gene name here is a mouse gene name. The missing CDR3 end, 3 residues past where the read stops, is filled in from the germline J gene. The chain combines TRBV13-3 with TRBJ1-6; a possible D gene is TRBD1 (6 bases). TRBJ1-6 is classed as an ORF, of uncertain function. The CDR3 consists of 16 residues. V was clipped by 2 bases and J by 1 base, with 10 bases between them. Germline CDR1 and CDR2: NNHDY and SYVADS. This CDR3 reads CASSETGPSYNSPLYF. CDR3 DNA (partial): TGTGCCAGCAGTGAAACAGGGCCGTCCTATAATTCGCCC.

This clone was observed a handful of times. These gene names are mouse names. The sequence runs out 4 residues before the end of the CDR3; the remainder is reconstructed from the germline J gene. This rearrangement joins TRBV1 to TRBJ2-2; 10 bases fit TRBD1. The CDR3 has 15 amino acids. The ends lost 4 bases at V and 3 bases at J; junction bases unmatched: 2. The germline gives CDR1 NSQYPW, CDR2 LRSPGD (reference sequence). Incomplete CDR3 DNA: TGCACCTGCAGTGGGGGACAGGGGCACACCGGG. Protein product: CTCSGGQGHTG. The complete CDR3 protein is CTCSGGQGHTGQLYF.

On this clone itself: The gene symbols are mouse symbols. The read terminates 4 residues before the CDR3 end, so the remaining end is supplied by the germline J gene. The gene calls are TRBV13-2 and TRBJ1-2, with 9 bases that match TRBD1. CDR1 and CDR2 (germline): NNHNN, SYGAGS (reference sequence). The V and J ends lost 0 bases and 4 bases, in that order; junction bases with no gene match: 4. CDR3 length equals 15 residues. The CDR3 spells CASGDAQGAGSDYTF. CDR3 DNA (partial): TGTGCCAGCGGTGATGCACAGGGGGCGGGCTCC.

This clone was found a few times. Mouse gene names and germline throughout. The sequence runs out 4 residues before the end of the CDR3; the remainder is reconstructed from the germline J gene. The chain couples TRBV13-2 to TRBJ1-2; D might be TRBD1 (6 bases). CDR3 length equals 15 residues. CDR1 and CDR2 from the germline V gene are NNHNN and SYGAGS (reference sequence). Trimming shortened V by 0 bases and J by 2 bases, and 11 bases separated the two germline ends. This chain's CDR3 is CASGDANRANSDYTF. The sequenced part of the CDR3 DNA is TGTGCCAGCGGTGATGCGAACAGGGCCAACTCC.

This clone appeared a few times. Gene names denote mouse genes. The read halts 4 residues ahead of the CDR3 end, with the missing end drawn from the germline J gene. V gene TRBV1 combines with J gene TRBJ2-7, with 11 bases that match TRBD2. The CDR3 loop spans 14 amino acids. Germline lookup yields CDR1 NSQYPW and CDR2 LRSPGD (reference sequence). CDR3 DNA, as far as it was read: TGCACCTGCAGTTCGGGACTGGGGGCTTAT. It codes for CTCSSGLGAY. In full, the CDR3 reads CTCSSGLGAYEQYF.

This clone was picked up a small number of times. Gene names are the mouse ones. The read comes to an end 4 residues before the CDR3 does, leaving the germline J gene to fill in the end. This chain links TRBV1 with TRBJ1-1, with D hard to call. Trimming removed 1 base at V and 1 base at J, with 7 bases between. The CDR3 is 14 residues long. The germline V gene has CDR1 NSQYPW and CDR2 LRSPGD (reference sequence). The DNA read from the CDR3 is TGCACCTGCAGTGCAGGGTTTTTGAACACA. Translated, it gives CTCSAGFLNT. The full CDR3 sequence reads CTCSAGFLNTEVFF.

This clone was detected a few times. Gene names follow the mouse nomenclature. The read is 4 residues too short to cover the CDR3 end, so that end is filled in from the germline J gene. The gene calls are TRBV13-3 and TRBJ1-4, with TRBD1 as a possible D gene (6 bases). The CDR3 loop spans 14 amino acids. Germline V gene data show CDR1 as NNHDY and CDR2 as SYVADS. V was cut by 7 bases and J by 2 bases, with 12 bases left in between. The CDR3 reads CASGRDTSNERLFF. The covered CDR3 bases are TGTGCCAGCGGCCGGGACACCTCCAACGAA. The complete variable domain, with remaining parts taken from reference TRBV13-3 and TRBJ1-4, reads EAAVTQSPRSKVAVTGGKVTLSCHQTNNHDYMYWYRQDTGHGLRLIHYSYVADSTEKGDIPDGYKASRPSQENFSLILELASLSQTAVYFCASGRDTSNERLFFGHGTKLSVL.

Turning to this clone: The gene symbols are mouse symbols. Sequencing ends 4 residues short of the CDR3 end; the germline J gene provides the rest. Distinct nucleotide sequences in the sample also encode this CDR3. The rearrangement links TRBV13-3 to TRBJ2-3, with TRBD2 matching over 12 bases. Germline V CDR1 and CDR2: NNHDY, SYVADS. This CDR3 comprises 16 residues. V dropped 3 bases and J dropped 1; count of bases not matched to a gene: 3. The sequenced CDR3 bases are TGTGCCAGCAGTGGGGGACTGGGGGGACGTGCAGAA. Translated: CASSGGLGGRAE. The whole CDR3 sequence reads CASSGGLGGRAETLYF.

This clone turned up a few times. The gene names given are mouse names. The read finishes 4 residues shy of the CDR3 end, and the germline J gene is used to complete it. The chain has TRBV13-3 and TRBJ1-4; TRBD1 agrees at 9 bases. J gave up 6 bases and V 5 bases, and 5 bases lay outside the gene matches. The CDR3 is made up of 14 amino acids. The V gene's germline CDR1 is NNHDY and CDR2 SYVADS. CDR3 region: CASRPGQGDERLFF. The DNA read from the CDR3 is TGTGCCAGCAGGCCGGGACAGGGTGACGAA. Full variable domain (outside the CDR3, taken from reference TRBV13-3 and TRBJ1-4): EAAVTQSPRSKVAVTGGKVTLSCHQTNNHDYMYWYRQDTGHGLRLIHYSYVADSTEKGDIPDGYKASRPSQENFSLILELASLSQTAVYFCASRPGQGDERLFFGHGTKLSVL.

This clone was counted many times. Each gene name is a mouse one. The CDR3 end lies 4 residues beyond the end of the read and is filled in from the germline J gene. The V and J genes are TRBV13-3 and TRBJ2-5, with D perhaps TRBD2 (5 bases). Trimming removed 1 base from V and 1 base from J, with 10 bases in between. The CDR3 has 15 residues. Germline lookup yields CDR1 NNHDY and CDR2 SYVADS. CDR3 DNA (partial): TGTGCCAGCAGTGATACGGACTCGGACCAAGAC. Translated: CASSDTDSDQD. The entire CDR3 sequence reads CASSDTDSDQDTQYF.

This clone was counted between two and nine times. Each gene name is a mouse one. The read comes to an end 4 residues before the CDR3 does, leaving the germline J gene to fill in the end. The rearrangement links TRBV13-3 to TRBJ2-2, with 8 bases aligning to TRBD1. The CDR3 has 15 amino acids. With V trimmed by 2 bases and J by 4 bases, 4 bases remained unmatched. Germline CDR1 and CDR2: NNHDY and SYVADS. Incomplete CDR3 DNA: TGTGCCAGCAGTGACAGGGGGCAAGCCACCGGG. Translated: CASSDRGQATG. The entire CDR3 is CASSDRGQATGQLYF.

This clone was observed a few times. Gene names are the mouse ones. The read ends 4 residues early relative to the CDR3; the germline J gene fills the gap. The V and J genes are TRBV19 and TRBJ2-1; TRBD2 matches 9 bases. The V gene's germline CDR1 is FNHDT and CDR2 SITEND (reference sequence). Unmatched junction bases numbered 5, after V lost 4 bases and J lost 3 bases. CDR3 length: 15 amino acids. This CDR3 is CASSAGGVLYAEQFF. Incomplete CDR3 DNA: TGTGCCAGCAGTGCTGGGGGGGTTCTCTATGCT.

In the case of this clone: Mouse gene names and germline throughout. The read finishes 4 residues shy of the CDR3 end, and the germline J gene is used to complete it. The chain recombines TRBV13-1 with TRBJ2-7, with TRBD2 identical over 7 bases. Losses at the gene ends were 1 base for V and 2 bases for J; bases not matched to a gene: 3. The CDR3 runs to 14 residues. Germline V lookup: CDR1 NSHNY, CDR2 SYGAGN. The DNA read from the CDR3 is TGTGCCAGCAGTGATAGCTGGGGGACCTAT. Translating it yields CASSDSWGTY. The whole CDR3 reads CASSDSWGTYEQYF.

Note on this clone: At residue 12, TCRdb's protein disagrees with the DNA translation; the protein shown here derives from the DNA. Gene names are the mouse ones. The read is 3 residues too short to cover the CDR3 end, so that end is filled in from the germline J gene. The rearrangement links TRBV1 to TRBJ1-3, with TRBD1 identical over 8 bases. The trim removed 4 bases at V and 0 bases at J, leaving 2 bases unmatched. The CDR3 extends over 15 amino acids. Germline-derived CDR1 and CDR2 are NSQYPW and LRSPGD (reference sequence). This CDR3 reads CTCSEDRDSGNTLYF. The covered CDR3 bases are TGCACCTGCAGTGAGGACAGGGATTCTGGAAATACG.

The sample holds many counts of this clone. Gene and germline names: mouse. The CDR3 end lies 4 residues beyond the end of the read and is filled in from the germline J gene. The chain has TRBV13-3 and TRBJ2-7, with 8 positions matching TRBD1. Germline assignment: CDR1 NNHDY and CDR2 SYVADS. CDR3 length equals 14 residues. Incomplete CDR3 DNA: TGTGCCAGCAGAGTGACAGGGGCGGGGGAT. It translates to CASRVTGAGD. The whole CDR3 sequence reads CASRVTGAGDEQYF.

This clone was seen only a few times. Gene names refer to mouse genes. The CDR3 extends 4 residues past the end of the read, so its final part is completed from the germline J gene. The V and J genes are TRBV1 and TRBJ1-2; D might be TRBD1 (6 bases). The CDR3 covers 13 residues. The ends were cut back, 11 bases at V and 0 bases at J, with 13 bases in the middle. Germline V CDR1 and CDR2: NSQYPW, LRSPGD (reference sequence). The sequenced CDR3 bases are TGCACCGCCGGGACACCCTCAAACTCC. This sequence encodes CTAGTPSNS. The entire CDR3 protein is CTAGTPSNSDYTF.

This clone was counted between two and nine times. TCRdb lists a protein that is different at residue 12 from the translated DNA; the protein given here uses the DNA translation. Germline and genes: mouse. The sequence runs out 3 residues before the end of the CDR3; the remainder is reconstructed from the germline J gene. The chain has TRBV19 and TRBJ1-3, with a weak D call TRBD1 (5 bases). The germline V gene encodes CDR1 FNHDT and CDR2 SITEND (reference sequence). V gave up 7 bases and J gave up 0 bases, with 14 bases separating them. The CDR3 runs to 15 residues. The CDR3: CASGPLTASGNTLYF. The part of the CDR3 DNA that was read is TGTGCCAGCGGGCCTCTGACAGCTTCTGGAAATACG.

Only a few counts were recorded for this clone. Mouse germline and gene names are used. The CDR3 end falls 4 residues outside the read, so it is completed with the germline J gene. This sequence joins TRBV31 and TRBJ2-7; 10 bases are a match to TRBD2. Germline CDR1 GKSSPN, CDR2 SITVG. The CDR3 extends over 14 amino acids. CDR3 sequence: CAWSLRDWGDEQYF. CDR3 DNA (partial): TGTGCCTGGAGCCTCCGGGACTGGGGAGAT.

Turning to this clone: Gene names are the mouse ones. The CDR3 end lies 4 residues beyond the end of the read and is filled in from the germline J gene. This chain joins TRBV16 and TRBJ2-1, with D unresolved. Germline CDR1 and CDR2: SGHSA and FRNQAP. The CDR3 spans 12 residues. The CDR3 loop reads CASSLVLAEQFF. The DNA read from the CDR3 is TGTGCAAGCAGCTTAGTCCTGGCT.

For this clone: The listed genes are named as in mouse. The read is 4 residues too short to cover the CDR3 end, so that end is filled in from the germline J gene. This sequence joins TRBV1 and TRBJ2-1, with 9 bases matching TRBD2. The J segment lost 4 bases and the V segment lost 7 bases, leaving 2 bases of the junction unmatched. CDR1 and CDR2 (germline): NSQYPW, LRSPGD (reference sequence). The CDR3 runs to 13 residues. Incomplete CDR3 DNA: TGCACCTGCACTGGGGGGGGGTATGCT. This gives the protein CTCTGGGYA. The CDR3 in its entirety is CTCTGGGYAEQFF.

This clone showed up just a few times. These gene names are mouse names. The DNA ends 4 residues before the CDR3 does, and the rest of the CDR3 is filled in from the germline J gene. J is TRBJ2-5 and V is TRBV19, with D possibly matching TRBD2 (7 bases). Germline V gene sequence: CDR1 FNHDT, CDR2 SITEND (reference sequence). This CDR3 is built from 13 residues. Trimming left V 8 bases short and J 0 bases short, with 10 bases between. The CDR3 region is CASEGGNQDTQYF. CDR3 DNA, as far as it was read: TGTGCCAGTGAGGGGGGGAACCAAGAC.

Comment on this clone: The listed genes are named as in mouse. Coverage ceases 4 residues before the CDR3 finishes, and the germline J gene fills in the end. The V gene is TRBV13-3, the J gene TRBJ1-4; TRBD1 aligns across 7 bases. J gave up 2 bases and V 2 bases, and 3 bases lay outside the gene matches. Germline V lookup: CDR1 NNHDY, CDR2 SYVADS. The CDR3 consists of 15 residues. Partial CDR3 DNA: TGTGCCAGCAGTGAATACAGGGGATCCAACGAA. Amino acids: CASSEYRGSNE. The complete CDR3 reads CASSEYRGSNERLFF. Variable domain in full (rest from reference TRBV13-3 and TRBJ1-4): EAAVTQSPRSKVAVTGGKVTLSCHQTNNHDYMYWYRQDTGHGLRLIHYSYVADSTEKGDIPDGYKASRPSQENFSLILELASLSQTAVYFCASSEYRGSNERLFFGHGTKLSVL.